The clone carrying this TCR beta chain was detected only once. Its antigen is currently unknown. This sample is drawn from a study of OX40 agonist ivuxolimab in advanced cancers. Study-level background: Patients with hepatocellular carcinoma, melanoma, renal cell or head and neck cancer made up the dose-escalation patients. Three partial responders included one hepatocellular carcinoma patient and two cutaneous melanoma patients.

The table came from immunoSEQ multiplex PCR; TCRdb's copy has only in-frame clones and leaves some out. The table has about 110,000 clones, less than 95% seen once. The CDR3 loop spans 15 amino acids. Trimming at V came to 4 bases and at J to 3 bases, leaving 4 bases not matched to a gene. Germline values: CDR1 SQVTM, CDR2 ANQGSEA. The study, taken as a whole, reports: There was clonal expansion of CD4+ and CD8+ blood T cells by week 6 at 0.1 to 3.0 mg/kg. Averaging showed that CD8+ T cells had more expanded clones than CD4+ did.

The specimen comprised CD4+ or CD8+ T cells sorted from blood, sampled in a trial of the OX40 agonist ivuxolimab. This clonotype was sampled from an adult with an advanced solid tumor such as melanoma, head and neck, liver or kidney cancer. This chain joins TRBV29-1 and TRBJ2-5; 14 nucleotides match TRBD2. This chain's CDR3 is CSVGGLAGVKETQYF. CDR3 DNA sequence: TGCAGCGTTGGGGGACTAGCGGGGGTGAAAGAGACCCAGTACTTC.